This is a list of T cell receptor beta chains from one sample in a study of blood T cell repertoires in COVID-19. Some clones are missing from TCRdb's copy, which holds only in-frame ones; the method was immunoSEQ multiplex PCR. The sample records over 100,000 clones, 84% being singletons. Sequenced input: peripheral blood. These receptors were obtained from a man between 35 and 55 years old with active or convalescent COVID-19. Each CDR3 is given with its conserved first and last residue. Each record gives: clone size, V gene, J gene, D gene, CDR3 DNA, CDR3 protein. A D gene is named only where the DNA matches it firmly. Size values are once, few and many counts, or a class for expanded clones, and some rows have none.

size: NA; V: TRBV9; J: TRBJ2-1; D: NA; DNA: TGTGCCAGCAGCGTAGGCGGGGCAGGTGAGCAGTTCTTC; CDR3: CASSVGGAGEQFF
size: NA; V: TRBV4-2; J: TRBJ1-6; D: NA; DNA: TGTGCCAGCAGCCAAGATTTCCAGGCAAATTCACCCCTCCACTTT; CDR3: CASSQDFQANSPLHF
size: NA; V: TRBV12-5; J: TRBJ2-5; D: TRBD1; DNA: TGTGCTAGTGGTCCCGGGACAGGGGTTGAGACCCAGTACTTC; CDR3: CASGPGTGVETQYF
size: NA; V: TRBV2; J: TRBJ1-2; D: NA; DNA: TGTGCCAGCAGTGCTACAGGGACATCCTATGGCTACACCTTC; CDR3: CASSATGTSYGYTF
size: NA; V: TRBV27; J: TRBJ2-7; D: NA; DNA: TGTGCCAGCAGTTTATCGGGCCCGGTTATCTACGAGCAGTACTTC; CDR3: CASSLSGPVIYEQYF
size: NA; V: TRBV14; J: TRBJ2-2; D: TRBD1; DNA: TGTGCCAGCAGCCAAGGCCGGGACAGGAACACCGGGGAGCTGTTTTTT; CDR3: CASSQGRDRNTGELFF
size: NA; V: TRBV27; J: TRBJ1-5; D: TRBD1; DNA: TGTGCCAGCAGTTTTACCGGACAGGGAATGCAGCCCCAGCATTTT; CDR3: CASSFTGQGMQPQHF
size: NA; V: TRBV5-1; J: TRBJ1-4; D: TRBD1; DNA: TGCGCCAGCAGCGCTTATAAGGGACAGGGATTGCTCACTAATGAAAAACTGTTTTTT; CDR3: CASSAYKGQGLLTNEKLFF
size: once; V: TRBV10-3; J: TRBJ2-7; D: TRBD1; DNA: TGTGCCATCAGGCCCGACAGGGACGAGCAGTACTTC; CDR3: CAIRPDRDEQYF
size: NA; V: TRBV5-1; J: TRBJ1-1; D: NA; DNA: TGCGCCAGCAGCTTGGACTCCCAAACTAATGAAGCTTTCTTT; CDR3: CASSLDSQTNEAFF